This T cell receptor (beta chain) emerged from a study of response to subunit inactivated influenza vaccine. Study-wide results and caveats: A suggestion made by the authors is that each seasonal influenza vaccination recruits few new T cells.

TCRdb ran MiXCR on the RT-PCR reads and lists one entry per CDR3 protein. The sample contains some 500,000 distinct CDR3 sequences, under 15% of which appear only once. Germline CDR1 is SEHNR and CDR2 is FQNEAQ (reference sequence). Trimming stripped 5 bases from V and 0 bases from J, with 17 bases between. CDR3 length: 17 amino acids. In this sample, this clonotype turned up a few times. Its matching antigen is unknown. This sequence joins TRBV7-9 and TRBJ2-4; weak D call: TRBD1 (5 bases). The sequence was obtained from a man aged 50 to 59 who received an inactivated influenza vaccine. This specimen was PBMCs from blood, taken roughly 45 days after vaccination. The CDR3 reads CASSPDRAKIAKNIQYF. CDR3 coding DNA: TGTGCCAGCAGCCCCGACAGAGCCAAGATAGCCAAAAACATTCAGTACTTC.